This T cell receptor beta chain emerged from a study of T-cell memory formation after mild COVID-19. Overall study context: In these data, TCR clusters were largely donor specific.

Study-wide results and caveats: Within pre-infection memory, some responding clones were found, suggesting cross-reactive memory joined. Mainly in CM and EM were contracting CD4+ clones; CD8+ were in EMRA. Day 15 to 85 contractors were CD4/CD8 balanced; later expanders leaned CD4+.

This clonotype was recorded many times. The antigen remains undetermined. This CDR3 is built from 11 residues. Trimming shortened V by 6 bases and J by 3 bases, and 6 bases separated the two germline ends. MiXCR, applied by TCRdb to the 5' RACE reads, yields one record per CDR3 protein. In the table there are about 55,000 distinct CDR3 sequences, over 7.5% of which are singletons. This receptor was identified in a man in his late teens or twenties who had mild COVID-19 (a few samples of this study predate the infection). Cell type and time point are not known. The chain combines TRBV12-3 or TRBV12-4 with TRBJ2-7; TRBD2 is a possible D gene (5 bases). The material sequenced was PBMCs or a T cell subset sorted from them (not recorded which). The CDR3 coding sequence is TGTGCCAGCAGCCGGGACTACGAGCAGTACTTC. This gives the protein CASSRDYEQYF.